This TCR beta chain was captured in a study of cytomegalovirus exposure and HLA in healthy donors. At the level of the study: Among the approximately 400 genotyped donors, approximately 82% were placed in the Caucasian-associated ancestry cluster.

Unrecorded immune exposures were likely, despite nominal health at sampling. Whole-study results and caveats: Prior analysis indicated that the majority of TCR beta V segments exhibited productivity approximately 90% or approximately 30% of the time. Sequencing had likely introduced a cluster of highly shared sequence variants as an artifact.

This CDR3 is built from 15 residues. V lost 6 bases, J lost 6 bases, and 8 bases stayed unmatched. Germline CDR1 reads MNHEY; CDR2 reads SVGAGI. Concerning this clone: What it recognizes is unknown.

It was with 60 Vbeta and 13 Jbeta primers that the PCR ran. Measured with immunoSEQ multiplex PCR; TCRdb has only the in-frame clones, and not every one. Among some 200,000 clones, around four fifths were seen once, and the ten largest hold under 0.9%. The genes are TRBV6-5 and TRBJ2-2; 9 nucleotides align to TRBD1. Sequenced: PBMCs. This TCR came from a woman aged 18-29 years in good health and CMV-seronegative. CDR3 protein: CASRPGTGHSGELFF. The CDR3 DNA reads as TGTGCCAGCAGACCTGGGACAGGGCATTCCGGGGAGCTGTTTTTT.